This TCR beta chain is from a study of cytomegalovirus exposure and HLA in healthy donors. Looking at the study overall: Unique TCR beta sequences numbering about 100 million came from roughly 180 million T cells in an earlier analysis. Study-wide results and limits: Trimming of TCR beta V- and J-genes showed a link, identified in a later analysis, to a missense DCLRE1C variant.

CDR3 length: 14 residues. Looked up from germline, CDR1 is SGHTA and CDR2 is FQGNSA. V dropped 4 bases and J dropped 1 base, with 10 bases sitting between them. Points on this clone: Its matching antigen is unknown.

Amplification used 60 Vbeta primers and 13 Jbeta primers. Data came from immunoSEQ multiplex PCR; TCRdb stores just in-frame clones and leaves some out. Found here are 150,000 to 200,000 clones, about 86% of them singletons; the top ten hold over 1.5%. This receptor was obtained from a man in his forties or fifties in good health and CMV-seropositive. The sequencing input was PBMCs. The chain carries TRBV7-2 and TRBJ1-1, with D perhaps TRBD1 (5 bases). The CDR3: CASSWGVGNTEAFF. Here the CDR3 DNA reads TGTGCCAGCAGCTGGGGGGTGGGGAACACTGAAGCTTTCTTT.